Sequencing of this TCR beta chain was carried out in a study of spatial heterogeneity in lung cancer (dated by TCRdb to between 2018 and 2020). Study-level background: Beta-chain transcripts were consistently detected in greater numbers than alpha-chain transcripts, which likely reflects a higher abundance of beta-chain transcripts. In the raw uncorrected reads, each unique combination of TCR and UMI appeared more than ten times on average. In non-small cell lung cancer, the study made a quantitative comparison of TCR alpha and beta repertoires among multiple tumor regions, matched nontumor lung and blood. TCR repertoire features were related to nonsynonymous mutation counts determined by whole-exome sequencing of tumor tissue. At surgery, hundreds of tumor regions, approximately 64 matched nontumor lung samples and fewer than 60 PBMC samples were TCR-sequenced for both alpha and beta chains.

General findings and caveats noted by the study authors: Additional single-cell paired TCR alpha and beta sequencing was considered necessary to confirm, at a functional level, the hypothesis that regional TCRs recognize regional mutations.

The junction carries 10 bases between V and J, which are trimmed by 4 bases and 6 bases respectively. CDR1 SGHRS and CDR2 YFSETQ are derived from the germline V gene. The CDR3 spans 13 residues, from the cysteine through the phenylalanine. The kept DNA is CDR3 alone, 39 bases in frame from the first base. This clonotype was observed at least ten times. Its specific antigen is unknown. No much larger clone exists at a distance of one base, and base qualities are not known. This beta chain is a stray sequence in a library constructed for alpha chains; its clone size is not meaningful. The protocol used for the library was 5' RACE. The reads were generated on a NextSeq 500. To allow correction of PCR and sequencing errors, the TCR library protocol tagged every TCR cDNA molecule with a unique molecular identifier. The study's processing was this. Decombinator tools were used for TCR identification, UMI-based error correction and CDR3 extraction. Expanded TCRs were defined as those above a frequency of 2 per 1,000, corresponding to the top 1% of the tumor frequency distribution. Each repertoire was subsampled 100 times to 5,000 TCRs, after which Renyi diversity was computed with the R vegan package. CDR3 similarity networks were constructed using string-kernel similarity of amino acid triplets, with links drawn between CDR3s whose pairwise similarity was above 0.82. The public reads were reprocessed in TCRdb via fastp at Q25 and MiXCR, keeping in-frame beta chains. Rows are unified per CDR3 protein, each entry keeping the most common DNA and genes. These V and J calls are TCRdb output, not the study's own analysis. The sample table shows about 11,000 distinct CDR3 sequences, and 3% to 5% are seen once. The ten largest make up over 6.5% of the sample.

Sample time point, as interpreted from the label and publication: sample taken at primary tumor resection. Without any cell sorting, TCR sequencing was performed on whole RNA extracted either from tumor and nontumor lung tissue or from cryopreserved PBMC samples. Donors were over 60 patients with early-stage, untreated non-small cell lung cancer from the lung TRACERx cohort. Only patients for whom sufficient RNA was available from at least two tumor regions were selected for TCR sequencing. Before being selected, tumor and adjacent nontumor lung specimens were reviewed by a lung pathologist. The chain was built from TRBV5-1 and TRBJ1-4; TRBD1 might be the D gene, on 6 matching bases. The receptor was derived from a male donor with early-stage non-small cell lung cancer. The sample here was normal lung tissue next to the tumor, taken at surgery. CDR3 region: CASSTWTDEKLFF. The sequenced DNA: TGCGCCAGCAGCACATGGACAGATGAAAAACTGTTTTTT.